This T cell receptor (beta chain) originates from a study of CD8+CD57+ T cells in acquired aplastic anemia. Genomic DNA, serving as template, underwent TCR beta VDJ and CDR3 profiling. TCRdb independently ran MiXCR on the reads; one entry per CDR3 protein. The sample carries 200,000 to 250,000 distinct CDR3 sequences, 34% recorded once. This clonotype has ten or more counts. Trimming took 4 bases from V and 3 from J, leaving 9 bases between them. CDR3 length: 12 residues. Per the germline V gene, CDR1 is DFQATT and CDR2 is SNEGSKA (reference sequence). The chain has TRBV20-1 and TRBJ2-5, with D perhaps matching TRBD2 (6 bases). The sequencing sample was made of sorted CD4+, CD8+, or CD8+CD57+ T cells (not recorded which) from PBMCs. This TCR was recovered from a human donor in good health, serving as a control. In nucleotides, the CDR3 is TGCAGTGCTATTAGCGGCAAAGAGACCCAGTACTTC. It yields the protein CSAISGKETQYF.